The 7 T cell receptor beta chains below were found in one sample sequenced in a study of beta chain features in type 1 diabetes (dated by TCRdb to 2017 to 2018). The receptor library was made with the immunoSEQ multiplex PCR assay. The High Capacity cDNA Reverse Transcription Kit was used to reverse transcribe all of the isolated RNA, meaning that expressed TCRB transcripts were what got sequenced. Not all clones reach the TCRdb copy of this immuneACCESS table, which keeps in-frame sequences only. Checked studies attribute under half of the gap to unresolved V genes and leave the rest unexplained. This sample has hundreds of thousands of clones in its table, and around 13% of those were observed once. The top ten hold approximately 7% of the sample. The sample taken for sequencing was central memory CD4+ T cells from blood. These receptors came from a man aged 30 to 39 in good health.

This clone occurred a few times. The CDR3 loop reads CASSLGGEGIGREKLFF. CDR3 nucleotide sequence: TGTGCCAGCAGCTTGGGCGGGGAAGGTATCGGACGGGAAAAACTGTTTTTT. This chain connects TRBV5-6 to TRBJ1-4; D call uncertain. CDR3 size: 17 residues. The germline V gene encodes CDR1 SGHDT and CDR2 YYEEEE. Deletions cut 0 bases from V and 8 bases from J, with 20 bases between.

The rearrangement uses TRBV6-1 and TRBJ1-5; no clear D. The V and J ends lost 8 bases and 0 bases respectively, with 11 bases between them. The germline V gene has CDR1 MNHNS and CDR2 SASEGT. There are 14 residues in the CDR3. CDR3: CASQTTSSNQPQHF. The CDR3 DNA follows: TGTGCCAGCCAAACGACATCTAGCAATCAGCCCCAGCATTTT.

This clone was seen ten or more times. The chain employs TRBV10-3 and TRBJ2-1; maybe TRBD1 (5 bases). Trimming took off 8 bases at V and 5 bases at J, with 16 bases between the two ends. The CDR3 is 14 residues long. Germline loops: CDR1 ENHRY, CDR2 SYGVKD. The chain's CDR3 is CAIGRTTINNEQFF. The CDR3 DNA reads as TGTGCCATCGGAAGGACAACCATAAACAATGAGCAGTTCTTC.

A remark on this clone: Other DNA sequences in this specimen translate into the identical CDR3. The gene calls are TRBV7-2 and TRBJ2-3; the D gene is possibly TRBD2 (6 bases). CDR1 is SGHTA, CDR2 FQGNSA, per germline. The CDR3 sequence is 13 residues long. V was clipped by 3 bases and J by 4 bases, with 8 bases between them. DNA of the CDR3: TGTGCCAGCAGCTTGCGGAGGGCAGATACGCAGTATTTT. Its protein product is CASSLRRADTQYF.

The gene calls are TRBV7-9 and TRBJ2-5, with 7 bases lining up with TRBD1. The CDR3 loop spans 14 amino acids. From germline, CDR1 is SEHNR and CDR2 FQNEAQ (reference sequence). After removal of 4 bases from V and 2 bases from J, the junction contained 4 bases not matched to a gene. The CDR3 nucleotides are TGTGCCAGCAGCTCCTCGGGACAGCAAGAGACCCAGTACTTC. The encoded protein is CASSSSGQQETQYF.

This chain links TRBV7-3 with TRBJ2-1; TRBD1 might be the D (5 bases). The V and J ends lost 4 bases and 6 bases respectively, with 22 bases between them. This CDR3 region has 17 residues. The germline gives CDR1 SGHTA, CDR2 FQGTGA. In DNA, the CDR3 is TGTGCCAGCAGCTCAAAGGCCGATAGCTGGGGCCCCAATGAGCAGTTCTTC. This gives the protein CASSSKADSWGPNEQFF.

This clone has just a few counts. This chain connects TRBV30 to TRBJ1-2; D perhaps matches TRBD1 (5 bases). The length of the CDR3 is 13 residues. Germline V gives CDR1 GTSNPN, CDR2 SVGIG (reference sequence). V dropped 0 bases and J dropped 2 bases, with 7 bases sitting between them. Here the CDR3 reads CAWSVPGNYGYTF. The CDR3 nucleotides read TGTGCCTGGAGTGTACCAGGGAACTATGGCTACACCTTC.